This T cell receptor (beta chain) was identified in a study of T cell responses to AZD1222 COVID-19 vaccine. The table came from immunoSEQ multiplex PCR; TCRdb's copy has only in-frame clones and leaves some out. The sample comprises about 120,000 clones, 85% to 95% of which are singletons, and about 3% rests with the top ten. This clone came up a few times. The V gene's germline CDR1 is LNHNV and CDR2 YYDKDF (reference sequence). V lost 3 bases, J lost 1 base, and 10 bases lay in between. This CDR3 has 15 amino acids. The material was peripheral blood, obtained on day 0 of AZD1222 vaccination. The chain links TRBV15 to TRBJ1-5; no definite D call. The clonotype originates from an adult in good health. CDR3 sequence reads: CATSSTVGSNQPQHF. In nucleotides, the CDR3 is TGTGCCACCAGCAGTACCGTAGGAAGCAATCAGCCCCAGCATTTT.